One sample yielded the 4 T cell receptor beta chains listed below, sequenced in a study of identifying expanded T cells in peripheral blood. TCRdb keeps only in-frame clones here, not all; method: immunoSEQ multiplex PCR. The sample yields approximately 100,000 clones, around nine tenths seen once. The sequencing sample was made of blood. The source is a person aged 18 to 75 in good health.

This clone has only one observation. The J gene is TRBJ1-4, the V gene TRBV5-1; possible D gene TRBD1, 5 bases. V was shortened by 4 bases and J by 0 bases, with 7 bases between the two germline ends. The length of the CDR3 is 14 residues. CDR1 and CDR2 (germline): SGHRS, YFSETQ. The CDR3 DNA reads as TGCGCCAGCAGCCCGGGGGCAACTAATGAAAAACTGTTTTTT. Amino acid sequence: CASSPGATNEKLFF.

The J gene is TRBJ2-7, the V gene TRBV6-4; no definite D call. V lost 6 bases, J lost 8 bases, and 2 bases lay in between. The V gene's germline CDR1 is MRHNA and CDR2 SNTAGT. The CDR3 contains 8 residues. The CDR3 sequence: CASRKQYF. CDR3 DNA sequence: TGTGCCAGCAGAAAGCAGTACTTC.

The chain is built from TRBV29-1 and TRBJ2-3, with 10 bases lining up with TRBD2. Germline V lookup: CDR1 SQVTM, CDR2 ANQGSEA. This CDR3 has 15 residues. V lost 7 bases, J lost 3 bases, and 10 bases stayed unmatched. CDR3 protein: CSGRLAGGRTDTQYF. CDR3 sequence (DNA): TGCAGCGGCCGCTTAGCGGGGGGCCGTACAGATACGCAGTATTTT.

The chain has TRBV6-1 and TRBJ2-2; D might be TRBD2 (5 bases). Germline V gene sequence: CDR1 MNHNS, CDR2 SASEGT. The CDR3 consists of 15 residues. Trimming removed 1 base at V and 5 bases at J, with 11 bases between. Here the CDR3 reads CASSEGHGGTGELFF. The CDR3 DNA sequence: TGTGCCAGCAGTGAAGGACATGGAGGAACCGGGGAGCTGTTTTTT.